Listed below are T cell receptor beta chains from one sample, sequenced in a study of T cells after yellow fever vaccination. TCRdb used MiXCR to reprocess the 5' RACE reads, holding one entry per CDR3 protein. The sample holds some 100,000 distinct CDR3 sequences, approximately 8.4% seen once. Material: CD8+ T cells not binding an NS4B(214-222) dextramer, sorted from PBMCs, obtained roughly 15 days after the first yellow fever vaccination. Every receptor here comes from a man aged 18 to 30 who received the YFV17D yellow fever vaccine. The CDR3 runs from the conserved cysteine through the conserved F or W. The D gene is left open where the match is weak. A clone size is listed for some rows: how often the clone was seen (once, few, many), or a class if it is expanded.

J	V	size	D	DNA	CDR3
TRBJ1-6	TRBV4-1	few	.	TGCGCCAGCAGCACATTTAATTCACCCCTCCACTTT	CASSTFNSPLHF
TRBJ1-2	TRBV11-2	few	.	TGTGCCAGCAGCTCCCCGGTACATGGCTACACCTTC	CASSSPVHGYTF
TRBJ1-6	TRBV4-2	few	.	TGTGCCAGCAGCCGAAGCCTGGACGGCCGATATAATTCACCCCTCCACTTT	CASSRSLDGRYNSPLHF
TRBJ2-1	TRBV12-3/TRBV12-4	few	TRBD1	TGTGCCAGCAGGAAAGCAGGGGGCATAATCAATGAGCAGTTCTTC	CASRKAGGIINEQFF
TRBJ2-1	TRBV4-1	few	TRBD1	TGCGCCAGCAGCCAAGATTTTCTCACAGGGGGGCAGGATGAGCAGTTCTTC	CASSQDFLTGGQDEQFF
TRBJ2-7	TRBV4-3	.	TRBD1	TGCGCCAGCAGCCCCCGGGACAGGGTAGACCACGAGCAGTACTTC	CASSPRDRVDHEQYF
TRBJ2-3	TRBV6-4	medium-sized	TRBD2	TGTGCCAGCAGTGATGAAGCGGGGGGGACAGATACGCAGTATTTT	CASSDEAGGTDTQYF
TRBJ2-2	TRBV11-2	few	.	TGTGCCAGCCAGGGACCTTTCGGCACCGGGGAGCTGTTTTTT	CASQGPFGTGELFF
TRBJ2-1	TRBV12-3/TRBV12-4	few	.	TGTGCCAGCAGTTTTCACGGCGAGCAGTTCTTC	CASSFHGEQFF
TRBJ1-3	TRBV2	few	.	TGTGCCAGTGAAGGCGAGGATTTCAACTCTGGAAACACCATATATTTT	CASEGEDFNSGNTIYF
TRBJ2-5	TRBV14	few	TRBD2	TGTGCCAGCAGCCAAGAATGGGGACTAGCGGGGGGGCAAGAGACCCAGTACTTC	CASSQEWGLAGGQETQYF
TRBJ2-2	TRBV6-5	many	.	TGTGCCAGCAGTTACACGGGGGATACCGGGGAGCTGTTTTTT	CASSYTGDTGELFF
TRBJ1-2	TRBV5-1	few	.	TGCGCCAGCAGCCCGGGGCTCCAGTACTATGGCTACACCTTC	CASSPGLQYYGYTF
TRBJ1-2	TRBV29-1	few	.	TGCAGCGTTGATCTGGCCGCCAGTAACTATGGCTACACCTTC	CSVDLAASNYGYTF
TRBJ1-1	TRBV11-1	few	.	TGTGCCAGCAGTCCAGGCCCCGCGGGAGCTTTCTTT	CASSPGPAGAFF
TRBJ1-6	TRBV4-3	many	TRBD1	TGCGCCAGCAGCCAAGTTAATGGACAGGGAAAATATAATTCACCCCTCCACTTT	CASSQVNGQGKYNSPLHF
TRBJ2-3	TRBV6-1	.	.	TGTGCCAGCAGTAGACTATCCGAAAGCACAGATACGCAGTATTTT	CASSRLSESTDTQYF
TRBJ2-3	TRBV14	.	.	TGTGCCAGCAGCCAAGATAGGGACCTAACAGATACGCAGTATTTT	CASSQDRDLTDTQYF
TRBJ2-3	TRBV5-5	many	TRBD2	TGTGCCAGCAGCTTGCAGGCAACCCGACTAGCGTCCTCGGGTACGCAGTATTTT	CASSLQATRLASSGTQYF
TRBJ2-2	TRBV21-1	many	.	TGTGCCAGCAGCAACAACAGGGGACGGAACACCGGGGAGCTGTTTTTT	CASSNNRGRNTGELFF
TRBJ2-7	TRBV7-6	many	.	TGTGCCAGCAGCTTAGAATTGTTGGGCTACGAGCAGTACTTC	CASSLELLGYEQYF
TRBJ2-2	TRBV13	.	TRBD1	TGTGCCAGCAGCGTCGACAGGGCTGGGGAGCTGTTTTTT	CASSVDRAGELFF
TRBJ1-1	TRBV19	few	.	TGTGCCAGTCACATCGGGAACACTGAAGCTTTCTTT	CASHIGNTEAFF
TRBJ2-3	TRBV10-3	.	.	TGTGCCATCAGGGGGACCTCAATTAGCACAGATACGCAGTATTTT	CAIRGTSISTDTQYF
TRBJ2-1	TRBV6-2/TRBV6-3	.	TRBD2	TGTGCCAGCAGTTCTACTAGCGGACCCTACAATGAGCAGTTCTTC	CASSSTSGPYNEQFF
TRBJ2-5	TRBV27	many	.	TGTGCCAGCAGGGGGACCGCCGATATGACCCAGTACTTC	CASRGTADMTQYF
TRBJ2-5	TRBV13	few	.	TGTGCCAGCCGCCGATGGGGGGAAGAGACCCAGTACTTC	CASRRWGEETQYF
TRBJ2-5	TRBV4-2	.	.	TGTGCCAGCAGCCAATATATAGCGGATACCCAAGACACCCAGTACTTC	CASSQYIADTQDTQYF
TRBJ1-4	TRBV13	few	.	TGTGCCAGCAGCCTTAGGGGAAGGCTGGAAGATAGTGAAAAACTGTTTTTT	CASSLRGRLEDSEKLFF
TRBJ2-1	TRBV27	few	.	TGTGCCACGACTAGTCCTTTTGATGAGCAGTTCTTC	CATTSPFDEQFF
TRBJ2-7	TRBV5-6	few	TRBD1	TGTGCCAGCACCTTTAGGGGGCAGCCCTCCTACGAGCAGTACTTC	CASTFRGQPSYEQYF
TRBJ2-7	TRBV5-1	many	TRBD2	TGCGCCAGCAGCCCGATAGCGGGGCGACCCTACGAGCAGTACTTC	CASSPIAGRPYEQYF
TRBJ2-1	TRBV11-2	.	.	TGTGCCAGCAGACGCGCCAGAGGGGGGGTACCATCCTACAATGAGCAGTTCTTC	CASRRARGGVPSYNEQFF
TRBJ1-1	TRBV10-3	few	TRBD1	TGTGCCATCGGGGGGACAGGGTCGAACACTGAAGCTTTCTTT	CAIGGTGSNTEAFF
TRBJ2-5	TRBV4-1	few	.	TGCGCCAGCAGCCAAGTAGGAGGCTTTCAAGAGACCCAGTACTTC	CASSQVGGFQETQYF
TRBJ2-3	TRBV7-9	few	TRBD2	TGTGCCAGCAGCCACATCCTTAGCGGGGACCACACAGATACGCAGTATTTT	CASSHILSGDHTDTQYF
TRBJ2-1	TRBV21-1	.	.	TGTGCCAGCAGCAAATCCACTAGCGGGCGTAATGAGCAGTTCTTC	CASSKSTSGRNEQFF